The entry that follows covers one T cell receptor (beta chain) sequence. Its matching antigen is unknown. Treatment described: about 20 received Ad26.COV2.S at low or high dose, single or two shots; several received placebo; per-sample allocation not given. Collection of the samples took place on day 63 after the first injection of vaccine or placebo. The administered vaccine (an Ad26 vector) expressed Wuhan-strain SARS-CoV-2 spike. The CDR3 covers 17 residues. This specimen comes from a study of Ad26.COV2.S vaccination and SARS-CoV-2 variants. The table came from immunoSEQ multiplex PCR; TCRdb's copy has only in-frame clones and leaves some out. The top ten hold around 3.3% of the sample, which has approximately 400,000 clones, more than 75% seen once. Study-level results: TCR breadth and depth analyses may have underestimated total T cell responses. Reported findings describe substantial breadth in spike-specific CD8+ and CD4+ T cell responses following vaccination. Those who received vaccine or placebo ended up with similar non-spike TCR breadth.

The TCR originated in a person aged 18-65 years who received the Ad26.COV2.S COVID-19 vaccine or a placebo. The source material was peripheral blood, sampled in a trial of Ad26.COV2.S vaccine versus placebo. The chain recombines TRBV12-1 with TRBJ1-5; the D call TRBD1 from the table was never checked on the DNA. TRBV12-1 is a documented pseudogene. The CDR3 here is CASSPKDREGDYQPQHF. CDR3 bases: TGTGCCAGCAGCCCCAAAGACAGGGAAGGGGATTATCAGCCCCAGCATTTT.